This T cell receptor beta chain was identified in a study of T cells after yellow fever vaccination. V lost 7 bases, J lost 5 bases, and 15 bases stayed unmatched. CDR1 is MNHEY and CDR2 is SVGEGT in the germline V gene. The CDR3 is 19 amino acids. TCRdb reprocessed the 5' RACE reads with MiXCR, giving one entry per CDR3 protein. The sample includes approximately 550,000 distinct CDR3 sequences, roughly 14% seen only once; the top ten take over 12%. This clonotype has only a few counts. V gene TRBV6-2 or TRBV6-3 combines with J gene TRBJ2-1; TRBD2 aligns across 15 bases. The material sequenced was PBMCs, taken on the day of the yellow fever booster vaccination. The receptor comes from a man aged 25 to 40 who received the YFV17D yellow fever vaccine. The CDR3 sequence: CASNSIRTSGRAVDNEQFF. As DNA, the CDR3 is TGTGCCAGCAATAGTATTCGGACTAGCGGGAGGGCCGTCGACAATGAGCAGTTCTTC.